The T cell receptor (beta chain) under discussion was sequenced for a study of CD8 T cells in ankylosing spondylitis. Germline V gene sequence: CDR1 LNHNV, CDR2 YYDKDF (reference sequence). V lost 4 bases, J lost 0 bases, and 13 bases lay in between. CDR3 size: 16 residues. Quantitative 5'-RACE with molecular barcodes was used to make the TCR beta libraries. TCRdb ran MiXCR on the 5' RACE reads and lists one entry per CDR3 protein. This repertoire shows around 330,000 distinct CDR3 sequences, around 10% found once; its top ten account for roughly 9.2%. In this sample, this clonotype turned up many times.

Sequencing input: blood, either unsorted or a sorted T cell fraction (not recorded which). This sequence originates from a female donor with ankylosing spondylitis or in good health (not recorded which). This chain joins TRBV15 and TRBJ1-3; D gene unclear. The CDR3 DNA reads as TGTGCCACCAGCACCCGGACGCCCGGCTCTGGAAACACCATATATTTT. It specifies CATSTRTPGSGNTIYF.